The text below deals with one T cell receptor beta chain. Its antigen remains unidentified. At one end, the junction sequence differs from germline, possibly due to a read error. This entry is derived from a study of T-cell reconstitution after alpha-beta-depleted transplantation in children. Whole-study findings and limits: In patients about two months after transplant, alpha-beta T cells reportedly arose from several hundred expanded graft clones. Certain patients had high TCRbeta diversity at day 60, and it came from recipient T cells and thymic progenitors that survived.

Germline V lookup: CDR1 SGHTA, CDR2 FQGNSA. The CDR3 covers 11 residues. TCRbeta library construction was performed incorporating unique molecular identifiers. MiXCR, applied by TCRdb to the PCR reads, yields one record per CDR3 protein. The table records about 110,000 distinct CDR3 sequences, about 6.4% of them present only once. Sequencing was performed on PBMCs, mostly from graft donor cells, taken 360 days after TCRalphabeta/CD19-depleted stem cell transplant. V gene TRBV7-2 combines with J gene TRBJ1-2; no definite D call. This sequence was found in a male patient aged 2-15 years who had a stem cell transplant for acute lymphoblastic leukemia, so the T cells may come from the graft donor. CDR3 residues: CASSQGRPAAF. CDR3 sequence (DNA): TGTGCCAGCAGCCAAGGGCGGCCGGCCGCCTTC.